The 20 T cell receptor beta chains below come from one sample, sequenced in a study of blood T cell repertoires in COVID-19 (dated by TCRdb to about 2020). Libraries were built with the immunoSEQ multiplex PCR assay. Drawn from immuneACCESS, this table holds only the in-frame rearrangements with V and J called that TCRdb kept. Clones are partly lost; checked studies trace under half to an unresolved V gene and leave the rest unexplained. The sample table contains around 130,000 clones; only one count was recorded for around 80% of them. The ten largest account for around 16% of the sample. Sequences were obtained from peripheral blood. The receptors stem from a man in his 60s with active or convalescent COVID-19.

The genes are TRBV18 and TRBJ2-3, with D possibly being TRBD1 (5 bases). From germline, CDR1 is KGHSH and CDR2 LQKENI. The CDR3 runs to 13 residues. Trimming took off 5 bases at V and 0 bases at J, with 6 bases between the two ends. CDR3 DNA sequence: TGTGCCAGCTCAAGACAGAGCACAGATACGCAGTATTTT. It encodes CASSRQSTDTQYF.

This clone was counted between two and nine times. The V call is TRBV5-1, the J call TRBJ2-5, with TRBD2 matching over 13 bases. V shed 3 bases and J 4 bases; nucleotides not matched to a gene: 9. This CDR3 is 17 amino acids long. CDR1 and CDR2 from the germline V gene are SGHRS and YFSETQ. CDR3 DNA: TGCGCCAGCAGCTATAATGGACTAGCGGGAGAGTTAGAGACCCAGTACTTC. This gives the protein CASSYNGLAGELETQYF.

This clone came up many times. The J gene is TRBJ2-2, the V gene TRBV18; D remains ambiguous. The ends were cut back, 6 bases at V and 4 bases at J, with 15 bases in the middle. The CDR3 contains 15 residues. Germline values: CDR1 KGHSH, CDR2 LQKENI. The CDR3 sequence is CASSQPDDTTGELFF. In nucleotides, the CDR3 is TGTGCCAGCTCCCAGCCCGATGACACCACCGGGGAGCTGTTTTTT.

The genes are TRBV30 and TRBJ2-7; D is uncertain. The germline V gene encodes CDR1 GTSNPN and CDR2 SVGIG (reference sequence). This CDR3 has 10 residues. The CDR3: CVVGGYEQYF. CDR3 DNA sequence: TGTGTTGTTGGCGGCTACGAGCAGTACTTC.

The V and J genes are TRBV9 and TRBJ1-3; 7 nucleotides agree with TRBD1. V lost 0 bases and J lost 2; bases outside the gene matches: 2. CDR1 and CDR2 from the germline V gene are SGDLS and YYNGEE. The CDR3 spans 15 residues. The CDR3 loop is CASSVGQGTGNTIYF. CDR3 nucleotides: TGTGCCAGCAGCGTAGGACAGGGAACTGGAAACACCATATATTTT.

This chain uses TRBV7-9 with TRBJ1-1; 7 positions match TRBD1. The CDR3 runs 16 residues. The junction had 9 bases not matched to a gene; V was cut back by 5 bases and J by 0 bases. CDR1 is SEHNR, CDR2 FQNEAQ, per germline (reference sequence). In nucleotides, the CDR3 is TGTGCCAGCAGCGCACGAGGGGGCTGGATGAACACTGAAGCTTTCTTT. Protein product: CASSARGGWMNTEAFF.

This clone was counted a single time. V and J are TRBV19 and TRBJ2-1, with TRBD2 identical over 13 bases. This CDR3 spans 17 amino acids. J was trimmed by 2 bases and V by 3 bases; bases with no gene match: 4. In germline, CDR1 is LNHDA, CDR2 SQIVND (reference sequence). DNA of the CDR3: TGTGCCAGTAGTATCTCCGGGACTAGCGGGACCTACAATGAGCAGTTCTTC. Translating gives CASSISGTSGTYNEQFF.

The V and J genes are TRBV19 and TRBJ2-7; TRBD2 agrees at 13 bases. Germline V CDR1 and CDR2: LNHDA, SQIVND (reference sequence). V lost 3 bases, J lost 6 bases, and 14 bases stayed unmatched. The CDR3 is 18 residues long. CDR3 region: CASSIKPTGTSGTSEQYF. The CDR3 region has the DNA TGTGCCAGTAGTATCAAGCCGACCGGGACTAGCGGGACGTCCGAGCAGTACTTC.

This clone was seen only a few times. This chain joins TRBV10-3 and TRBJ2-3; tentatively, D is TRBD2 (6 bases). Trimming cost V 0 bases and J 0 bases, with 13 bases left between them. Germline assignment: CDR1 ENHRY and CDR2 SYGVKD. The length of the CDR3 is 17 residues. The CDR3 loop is CAISESIAGTSTDTQYF. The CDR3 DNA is TGTGCCATCAGTGAGTCGATTGCAGGGACTAGCACAGATACGCAGTATTTT.

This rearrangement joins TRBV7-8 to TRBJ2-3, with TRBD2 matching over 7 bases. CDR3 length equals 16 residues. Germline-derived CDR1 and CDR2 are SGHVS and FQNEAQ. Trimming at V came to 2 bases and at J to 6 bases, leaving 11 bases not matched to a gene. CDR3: CASSLPIAGGGDTQYF. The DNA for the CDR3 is TGTGCCAGCAGCTTACCAATAGCGGGTGGGGGGGATACGCAGTATTTT.

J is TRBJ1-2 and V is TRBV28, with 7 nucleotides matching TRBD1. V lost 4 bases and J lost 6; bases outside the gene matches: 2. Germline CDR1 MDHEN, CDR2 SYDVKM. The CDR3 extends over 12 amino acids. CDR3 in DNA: TGTGCCAGCAGTTCGCAGGGGGATGGCTACACCTTC. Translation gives CASSSQGDGYTF.

The CDR3 protein is CASSFRNRPYNSPLHF. CDR3 coding DNA: TGTGCCAGCAGCTTTAGAAACAGGCCCTATAATTCACCCCTCCACTTT. The chain uses TRBV7-7 and TRBJ1-6, with D maybe TRBD1 (5 bases). Trimming took 3 bases from V and 2 from J, leaving 11 bases between them. This CDR3 has 16 residues. Germline V CDR1 and CDR2: SSHAT, FNYEAQ (reference sequence).

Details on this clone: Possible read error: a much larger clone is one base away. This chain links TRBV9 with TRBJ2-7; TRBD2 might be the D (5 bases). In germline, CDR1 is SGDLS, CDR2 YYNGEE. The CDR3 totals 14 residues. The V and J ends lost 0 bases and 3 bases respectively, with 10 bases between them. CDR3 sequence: CASSVGGLYYEQYF. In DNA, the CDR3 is TGTGCCAGCAGCGTAGGCGGGCTTTACTACGAGCAGTACTTC.

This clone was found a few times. This CDR3 is CASTLAGGSYNEQFF. CDR3 DNA: TGTGCCAGTACCTTAGCGGGAGGGTCCTACAATGAGCAGTTCTTC. The gene calls are TRBV19 and TRBJ2-1, with TRBD2 matching over 11 bases. The CDR3 is 15 residues long. Trimming took 7 bases from V and 1 from J; bases not matched to a gene: 3. CDR1 and CDR2 (germline): LNHDA, SQIVND (reference sequence).

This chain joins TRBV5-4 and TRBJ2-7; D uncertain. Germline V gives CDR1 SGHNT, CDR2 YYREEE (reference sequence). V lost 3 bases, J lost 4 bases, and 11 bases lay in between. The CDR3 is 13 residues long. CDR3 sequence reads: CASSYSSRYEQYF. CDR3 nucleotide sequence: TGTGCCAGCAGCTATTCGAGTCGATACGAGCAGTACTTC.

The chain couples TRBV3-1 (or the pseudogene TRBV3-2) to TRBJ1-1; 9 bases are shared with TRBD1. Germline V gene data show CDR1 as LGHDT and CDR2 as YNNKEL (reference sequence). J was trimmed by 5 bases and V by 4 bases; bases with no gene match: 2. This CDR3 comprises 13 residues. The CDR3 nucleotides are TGTGCCAGCAGCCCGGGACAGGGAACTGAAGCTTTCTTT. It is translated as CASSPGQGTEAFF.

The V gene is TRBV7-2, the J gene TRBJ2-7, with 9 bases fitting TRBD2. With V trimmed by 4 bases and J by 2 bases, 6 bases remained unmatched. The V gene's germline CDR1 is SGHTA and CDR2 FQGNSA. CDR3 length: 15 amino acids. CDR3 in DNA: TGTGCCAGCAGCTATAGCGGGAGAGGACCCTACGAGCAGTACTTC. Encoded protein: CASSYSGRGPYEQYF.

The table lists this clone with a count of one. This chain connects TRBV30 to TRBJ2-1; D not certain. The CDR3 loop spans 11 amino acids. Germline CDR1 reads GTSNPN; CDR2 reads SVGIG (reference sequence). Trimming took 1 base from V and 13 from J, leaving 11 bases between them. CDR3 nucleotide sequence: TGTGCCTGGAGTGCCCCTCAGACTCAGTTCTTC. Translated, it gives CAWSAPQTQFF.

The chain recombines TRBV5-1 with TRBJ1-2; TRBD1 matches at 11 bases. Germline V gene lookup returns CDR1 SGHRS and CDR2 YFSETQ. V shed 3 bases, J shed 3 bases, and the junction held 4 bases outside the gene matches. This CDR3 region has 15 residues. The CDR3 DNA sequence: TGCGCCAGCAGCTCGGGACAGGGGGAGTACTATGGCTACACCTTC. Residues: CASSSGQGEYYGYTF.

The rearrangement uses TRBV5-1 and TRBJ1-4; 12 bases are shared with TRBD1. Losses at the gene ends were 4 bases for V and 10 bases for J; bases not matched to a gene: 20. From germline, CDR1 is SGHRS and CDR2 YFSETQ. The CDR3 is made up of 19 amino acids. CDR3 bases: TGCGCCAGCAGCCCCCAATTTCCGGGACAGGGGGCGAGTAGGCGAAAACTGTTTTTT. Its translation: CASSPQFPGQGASRRKLFF.